Following are 25 T cell receptor beta chains from one sample sequenced in a study of blood T cell repertoires in COVID-19. Method: immunoSEQ multiplex PCR; TCRdb's copy keeps in-frame clones and lacks some. Among roughly 230,000 clones listed, roughly nine tenths were seen once. Sequenced: peripheral blood. The receptors were sampled from a woman aged 35 to 49 who had recovered from COVID-19.

The V gene is TRBV29-1, the J gene TRBJ1-1; possibly TRBD1 for D (5 bases). V lost 4 bases and J lost 1, with 10 bases in between. The germline V gene has CDR1 SQVTM and CDR2 ANQGSEA. CDR3 length: 13 residues. The CDR3 region is CSVGGGANTEAFF. In DNA, the CDR3 is TGCAGCGTTGGTGGAGGGGCGAACACTGAAGCTTTCTTT.

The chain has TRBV7-9 and TRBJ2-2, with 9 bases that match TRBD2. Germline lookup yields CDR1 SEHNR and CDR2 FQNEAQ (reference sequence). The ends lost 0 bases at V and 9 bases at J; junction bases unmatched: 2. The CDR3 runs 14 residues. CDR3 loop: CASSLAAGGRELFF. The DNA for the CDR3 is TGTGCCAGCAGCTTAGCAGCGGGAGGAAGGGAGCTGTTTTTT. The complete variable domain, with remaining parts taken from reference TRBV7-9 and TRBJ2-2, reads DTGVSQNPRHKITKRGQNVTFRCDPISEHNRLYWYRQTLGQGPEFLTYFQNEAQLEKSRLLSDRFSAERPKGSFSTLEIQRTEQGDSAMYLCASSLAAGGRELFFGEGSRLTVL.

The V call is TRBV7-2, the J call TRBJ2-3; 8 bases line up with TRBD1. CDR1 and CDR2 (germline): SGHTA, FQGNSA. Unmatched junction bases numbered 9, after V lost 5 bases and J lost 2 bases. The CDR3 totals 16 residues. The CDR3 region is CASSREDRGFTDTQYF. CDR3 bases: TGTGCCAGCAGCCGCGAAGACAGGGGATTCACAGATACGCAGTATTTT.

This chain uses TRBV7-3 with TRBJ1-3; no definite D call. Per the germline V gene, CDR1 is SGHTA and CDR2 is FQGTGA. The CDR3 has 13 amino acids. With 5 bases removed from V and 4 bases from J, the gap between germline ends came to 9 bases. The CDR3 here is CASSPGSGNTIYF. The CDR3 nucleotides read TGTGCCAGCAGCCCGGGGTCCGGAAACACCATATATTTT.

The gene calls are TRBV5-6 and TRBJ2-3; the match to TRBD1 covers 7 bases. The CDR3 sequence is 12 residues long. Germline V gives CDR1 SGHDT, CDR2 YYEEEE. The V gene end was trimmed by 4 bases and the J gene end by 4 bases; junction bases not matched to a gene: 0. Here the CDR3 reads CASSTGADTQYF. CDR3 DNA: TGTGCCAGCAGCACAGGGGCAGATACGCAGTATTTT. Combining the CDR3 with reference TRBV5-6 and TRBJ2-3 gives the whole variable domain DAGVTQSPTHLIKTRGQQVTLRCSPKSGHDTVSWYQQALGQGPQFIFQYYEEEERQRGNFPDRFSGHQFPNYSSELNVNALLLGDSALYLCASSTGADTQYFGPGTRLTVL.

The CDR3 sequence is CASSQPGQGVGTQYF. The CDR3 nucleotides are TGTGCCAGCAGCCAGCCCGGACAGGGAGTGGGGACCCAGTACTTC. The V call is TRBV3-1 (or the pseudogene TRBV3-2), the J call TRBJ2-5; 8 positions match TRBD1. Trimming took 3 bases from V and 7 from J; bases not matched to a gene: 10. CDR3 length equals 15 residues. Germline CDR1 and CDR2: LGHDT and YNNKEL (reference sequence).

The chain has TRBV4-1 and TRBJ2-7; TRBD1 matches 7 bases. Germline V gene data show CDR1 as MGHRA and CDR2 as YSYEKL. Trimming removed 3 bases from V and 1 base from J; junction bases left unmatched: 6. CDR3 length: 15 amino acids. The CDR3 DNA is TGCGCCAGCAGCCACCTAGGGACAGCATCCTACGAGCAGTACTTC. It encodes CASSHLGTASYEQYF.

This chain uses TRBV19 with TRBJ2-6; D may be TRBD1 (5 bases). Trimming left V 6 bases short and J 3 bases short, with 15 bases between. The CDR3 extends over 16 amino acids. The V gene's germline CDR1 is LNHDA and CDR2 SQIVND (reference sequence). Written as DNA, the CDR3 is TGTGCCAGTAGCCCCGAGCAGGGCAATGGGGCCAACGTCCTGACTTTC. This sequence encodes CASSPEQGNGANVLTF.

Notes on this clone: Germline and junction disagree at one end, which may indicate a read error. The J gene is TRBJ1-1, the V gene TRBV23-1, with 8 bases matching TRBD1. Being an ORF, TRBV23-1 has a function that is uncertain. The CDR3 sequence is 13 residues long. The CDR3 DNA follows: TGCGCCAGCAATCAAACAGGGGGCACTGAAGCTTTCTTT. Its protein is CASNQTGGTEAFF.

This chain links TRBV10-2 with TRBJ1-2; no firm D call. CDR3 length: 13 amino acids. With 3 bases removed from V and 0 bases from J, the gap between germline ends came to 5 bases. Germline-derived CDR1 and CDR2 are WSHSY and SAAADI. The CDR3: CASSDPPNYGYTF. For the CDR3, the DNA is TGCGCCAGCAGTGACCCTCCTAACTATGGCTACACCTTC.

The gene calls are TRBV2 and TRBJ1-2; D gene ambiguous. V lost 5 bases, J lost 4 bases, and 11 bases lay in between. CDR3 size: 13 residues. CDR1 and CDR2 (germline): SNHLY, FYNNEI. The CDR3 reads CASSSSAVYGYTF. The CDR3 DNA follows: TGTGCCAGCAGTAGTTCTGCAGTCTATGGCTACACCTTC.

This chain uses TRBV18 with TRBJ2-7, with TRBD2 identical over 13 bases. J was trimmed by 2 bases and V by 4 bases; bases with no gene match: 2. From germline, CDR1 is KGHSH and CDR2 LQKENI. The CDR3 extends over 15 amino acids. The CDR3 here is CASSQGLAGAYEQYV. In DNA form, the CDR3 reads TGTGCCAGCTCACAAGGACTAGCGGGGGCCTACGAGCAGTACGTC.

The chain employs TRBV5-1 and TRBJ2-3; 7 bases fit TRBD2. In germline, CDR1 is SGHRS, CDR2 YFSETQ. This CDR3 is 17 amino acids long. V was clipped by 4 bases and J by 2 bases; unmatched bases: 13. CDR3 DNA sequence: TGCGCCAGCAGCCCCGGTAATAGCGGGCCTAACACAGATACGCAGTATTTT. This sequence encodes CASSPGNSGPNTDTQYF.

The chain employs TRBV5-1 and TRBJ1-1, with D perhaps matching TRBD1 (5 bases). V dropped 4 bases and J dropped 4 bases, with 20 bases sitting between them. The CDR3 totals 16 residues. Germline loops: CDR1 SGHRS, CDR2 YFSETQ. Here the CDR3 reads CASSQDRGGEGTEAFF. For the CDR3, the DNA is TGCGCCAGCAGCCAGGACCGGGGCGGGGAGGGCACTGAAGCTTTCTTT.

The chain employs TRBV2 and TRBJ1-1; D possibly corresponds to TRBD1 (5 bases). There are 16 residues in the CDR3. Germline lookup yields CDR1 SNHLY and CDR2 FYNNEI. V was clipped by 1 base and J by 4 bases, with 16 bases between them. This CDR3 reads CASSEERSGMGTEAFF. CDR3 bases: TGTGCCAGCAGTGAAGAACGATCAGGGATGGGCACTGAAGCTTTCTTT.

The chain couples TRBV28 to TRBJ1-1; the match to TRBD1 covers 7 bases. The germline V gene encodes CDR1 MDHEN and CDR2 SYDVKM. The CDR3 is made up of 13 amino acids. V lost 5 bases and J lost 8; bases outside the gene matches: 8. The DNA for the CDR3 is TGTGCCAGCAGTCGACAGGGAGATAGAGAAGCTTTCTTT. This translates into CASSRQGDREAFF.

The chain recombines TRBV7-9 with TRBJ1-1, with 8 nucleotides matching TRBD1. V dropped 3 bases and J dropped 7; count of bases not matched to a gene: 7. Per germline, CDR1 SEHNR and CDR2 FQNEAQ (reference sequence). The CDR3 is 14 amino acids. In nucleotides, the CDR3 is TGTGCCAGCAGCTTCTGGCAGGGGGCTGGTGAAGCTTTCTTT. Encoded protein: CASSFWQGAGEAFF.

This clone was counted between two and nine times. This sequence joins TRBV7-9 and TRBJ2-3; 10 positions agree with TRBD1. The V segment lost 5 bases and the J segment 6 bases; nucleotides outside the gene matches: 8. Germline-derived CDR1 and CDR2 are SEHNR and FQNEAQ (reference sequence). This CDR3 contains 15 residues. The CDR3 loop reads CASSLGTGVEDTQYF. Here the CDR3 DNA reads TGTGCCAGCAGCCTCGGGACAGGGGTGGAGGATACGCAGTATTTT.

The chain combines TRBV3-1 (or the pseudogene TRBV3-2) with TRBJ1-2; possible D gene TRBD1, 6 bases. The CDR3 loop spans 15 amino acids. The ends were cut back, 0 bases at V and 3 bases at J, with 11 bases in the middle. CDR1 LGHDT and CDR2 YNNKEL come from the germline V gene (reference sequence). The CDR3 region is CASSQEYPGDYGYTF. Here the CDR3 DNA reads TGTGCCAGCAGCCAAGAGTATCCAGGGGACTATGGCTACACCTTC.

This chain uses TRBV28 with TRBJ1-2; TRBD1 agrees at 7 bases. The CDR3 is made up of 13 amino acids. V lost 5 bases to trimming and J lost 8 bases; unmatched junction nucleotides: 8. Per germline, CDR1 MDHEN and CDR2 SYDVKM. CDR3 coding DNA: TGTGCCAGCAGTGCACGACAGGGAGGAGGCTACACCTTC. Protein: CASSARQGGGYTF.

V is TRBV4-1 and J is TRBJ1-6, with D hard to call. Germline values: CDR1 MGHRA, CDR2 YSYEKL. V lost 1 base and J 2 bases, leaving 12 bases between the germline ends. CDR3 length: 17 amino acids. Here the CDR3 reads CASSQGRLNAYNSPLHF. The CDR3 DNA is TGCGCCAGCAGCCAAGGCCGACTGAACGCCTATAATTCACCCCTCCACTTT.

In this sample, this clone turned up once. The V gene is TRBV28, the J gene TRBJ1-5, with 10 bases lining up with TRBD1. Germline trimming cut 7 bases from V and 3 bases from J; bases unmatched to any gene: 9. In germline, CDR1 is MDHEN, CDR2 SYDVKM. This CDR3 has 16 residues. The CDR3 region is CASIQPGQGNNQPQHF. The CDR3 coding sequence is TGTGCCAGCATACAACCGGGACAGGGGAACAATCAGCCCCAGCATTTT.

The genes are TRBV3-1 (or the pseudogene TRBV3-2) and TRBJ2-1; the match to TRBD2 covers 10 bases. CDR3 length: 16 amino acids. The trim removed 1 base at V and 7 bases at J, leaving 7 bases unmatched. The V gene's germline CDR1 is LGHDT and CDR2 YNNKEL (reference sequence). This CDR3 reads CASSQGRLAGVNEQFF. CDR3 DNA sequence: TGTGCCAGCAGCCAAGGAAGGCTAGCGGGAGTTAATGAGCAGTTCTTC.

V and J are TRBV7-7 and TRBJ2-6; TRBD1 agrees at 9 bases. V lost 10 bases to trimming and J lost 3 bases; unmatched junction nucleotides: 10. The CDR3 length is 16 residues. Germline assignment: CDR1 SSHAT and CDR2 FNYEAQ (reference sequence). In nucleotides, the CDR3 is TGTGCCACCACCGGGACAGGGCTATTTGGGGCCAACGTCCTGACTTTC. This sequence encodes CATTGTGLFGANVLTF.

The CDR3 loop reads CASSLVPRGIGEQYF. CDR3 DNA: TGTGCCAGCAGCTTAGTTCCGCGGGGGATCGGGGAGCAGTACTTC. This chain joins TRBV11-2 and TRBJ2-7, with TRBD2 matching over 7 bases. The V gene's germline CDR1 is SGHAT and CDR2 FQNNGV. Germline trimming cut 1 base from V and 7 bases from J; bases unmatched to any gene: 10. The CDR3 has 15 amino acids.